A single sample gave rise to the 5 T cell receptor beta chains below, sequenced in a study of blood T cells in healthy people across ages. A sample-barcoded 5' primer and a J-beta primer mix were used in a second PCR of roughly 6 to 11 cycles. One entry per CDR3 protein results from TCRdb running MiXCR on the 5' RACE reads. The sample contains 1.5 million to 2 million distinct CDR3 sequences, 30% to 35% of which appear only once. Sequenced sample: blood. The source is a woman aged 25-40 years in good health.

In this sample, this clonotype turned up many times. The V call is TRBV7-9, the J call TRBJ2-6, with 11 bases that match TRBD1. V gave up 4 bases and J gave up 0 bases; unmatched junction bases: 5. Germline V gene lookup returns CDR1 SEHNR and CDR2 FQNEAQ (reference sequence). The CDR3 has 18 residues. DNA of the CDR3: TGTGCCAGCAGCTCATCGGGACAGGGGGTCTCTGGGGCCAACGTCCTGACTTTC. Its protein product is CASSSSGQGVSGANVLTF.

The sample holds a few counts of this clonotype. The chain links TRBV24-1 to TRBJ2-2, with 7 nucleotides matching TRBD2. The CDR3 runs 16 residues. Looked up from germline, CDR1 is KGHDR and CDR2 is SFDVKD. The ends lost 2 bases at V and 0 bases at J; junction bases unmatched: 2. The CDR3 DNA follows: TGTGCCACCAGTGATTGGGAGGGGACGAACACCGGGGAGCTGTTTTTT. Protein: CATSDWEGTNTGELFF.

There are a few counts of this clonotype. The chain joins TRBV6-1 to TRBJ2-3; TRBD2 is a possible D gene (5 bases). CDR1 is MNHNS and CDR2 is SASEGT in the germline V gene. The ends were cut back, 1 base at V and 2 bases at J, with 13 bases in the middle. The length of the CDR3 is 16 residues. This chain's CDR3 is CASSEVLASITDTQYF. In DNA form, the CDR3 reads TGTGCCAGCAGTGAAGTTCTAGCCTCGATCACAGATACGCAGTATTTT.

The genes are TRBV9 and TRBJ2-7; TRBD2 might be the D (5 bases). Trimming took off 0 bases at V and 7 bases at J, with 17 bases between the two ends. Looked up from germline, CDR1 is SGDLS and CDR2 is YYNGEE. The CDR3 contains 15 residues. CDR3 nucleotides: TGTGCCAGCAGCGTAGATCCGGGAAAGACAAGGGAGCAGTACTTC. This encodes CASSVDPGKTREQYF.

V and J are TRBV11-1 and TRBJ2-7; 7 bases agree with TRBD1. CDR1 SGHAT and CDR2 FQDESV come from the germline V gene (reference sequence). The V gene end was trimmed by 2 bases and the J gene end by 4 bases; junction bases not matched to a gene: 8. The length of the CDR3 is 15 residues. The CDR3 here is CASSLCQGGLYEQYF. CDR3 nucleotides: TGTGCCAGCAGCTTATGTCAAGGGGGCTTATACGAGCAGTACTTC.